The rows below give T cell receptor beta chains drawn from one sample of a study of blood T cell repertoires in COVID-19. Some clones are missing from TCRdb's copy, which holds only in-frame ones; the method was immunoSEQ multiplex PCR. The data show about 310,000 clones, roughly 91% seen once. Sequenced input: peripheral blood. Receptors originate from a man in his forties or fifties with active or convalescent COVID-19. Each CDR3 is given with its conserved first and last residue. The D gene is left open where the match is weak. Rows give clone size only sometimes, using once, few, many, or a class for an expanded clone.

J gene	clone size	D gene	V gene	CDR3 DNA	CDR3 protein
TRBJ2-7	.	.	TRBV5-6	TGTGCCAGCAGCCGGGCGGGCGTGCTCGCCTACGAGCAGTACTTC	CASSRAGVLAYEQYF
TRBJ2-1	.	TRBD2	TRBV7-2	TGTGCCAGCAGCTTTCCGCGGGGGGCAAATGAGCAGTTCTTC	CASSFPRGANEQFF
TRBJ1-2	.	.	TRBV27	TGTGCCAGCAGCGGGTTAGCTAACTATGGCTACACCTTC	CASSGLANYGYTF
TRBJ2-1	once	TRBD2	TRBV3-1/TRBV3-2	TGTGCCAGCAGCCAAGCGGGGGGGCCAAATGAGCAGTTCTTC	CASSQAGGPNEQFF
TRBJ2-1	.	.	TRBV7-2	TGTGCCAGCAGCTTAATTTCAAGGAGCTCCTACAATGAGCAGTTCTTC	CASSLISRSSYNEQFF
TRBJ2-5	.	TRBD2	TRBV18	TGTGCCAGCTCCCCGACTAGCGGGTTTGAGACCCAGTACTTC	CASSPTSGFETQYF
TRBJ2-3	.	.	TRBV2	TGTGCCAGCGGGGGCCGGGCTAGCACAGATACGCAGTATTTT	CASGGRASTDTQYF
TRBJ2-3	.	TRBD1	TRBV15	TGTGCCACCAGCAGAGGAGGGGGCGCGGATACGCAGTATTTT	CATSRGGGADTQYF
TRBJ1-4	.	.	TRBV5-6	TGTGCCAGCAGCTACGGACACCGTAATGAAAAACTGTTTTTT	CASSYGHRNEKLFF
TRBJ1-4	.	.	TRBV6-1	TGTGCCAGCAGTGATCCCGTCCCAGGGGCAACTAATGAAAAACTGTTTTTT	CASSDPVPGATNEKLFF
TRBJ1-1	.	.	TRBV5-1	TGCGCCAGCAGCTTGGTGGCTTATAAACCGAACACTGAAGCTTTCTTT	CASSLVAYKPNTEAFF
TRBJ1-5	.	.	TRBV19	TGTGCCAGTGCCCCGAGGGGCAATCAGCCCCAGCATTTT	CASAPRGNQPQHF
TRBJ1-5	.	.	TRBV20-1	TGCAGTGCTGAGAGGGATCAGCCCCAGCATTTT	CSAERDQPQHF
TRBJ2-7	few	TRBD2	TRBV9	TGTGCCAGCAGCGAAAGCGGGGGGGCGTCTTACGAGCAGTACTTC	CASSESGGASYEQYF
TRBJ1-2	.	TRBD1	TRBV7-2	TGTGCCAGCAGTCTAAAACCGGACAGGGGCGATAATGGCTACACCTTC	CASSLKPDRGDNGYTF
TRBJ2-5	once	.	TRBV18	TGTGCCAGCTCACCTTCGCGGGATTCAGGGGAGACCCAGTACTTC	CASSPSRDSGETQYF
TRBJ2-7	.	.	TRBV6-2/TRBV6-3	TGTGCCAGCAGTCAGGGGTTCTACGAGCAGTACTTC	CASSQGFYEQYF
TRBJ2-5	.	.	TRBV20-1	TGCAGTGCTAGTGGCGGGAATAGACAAGAGACCCAGTACTTC	CSASGGNRQETQYF
TRBJ2-7	.	TRBD1	TRBV7-9	TGTGCCAGCAGCCCCCAGGGCGACAGGGCCCTCTACGAGCAGTACTTC	CASSPQGDRALYEQYF
TRBJ2-1	.	TRBD1	TRBV6-2/TRBV6-3	TGTGCCAGCAGTTACGACAGGGGAGCCTACAATGAGCAGTTCTTC	CASSYDRGAYNEQFF
TRBJ1-1	.	.	TRBV28	TGTGCCAGCAGTAGGTTACACCGAGGCGACACTGAAGCTTTCTTT	CASSRLHRGDTEAFF
TRBJ1-2	.	TRBD1	TRBV10-3	TGTGCCATCACCGGGACAGGGTATTCCTATGGCTACACCTTC	CAITGTGYSYGYTF
TRBJ1-2	.	.	TRBV2	TGTGCCAGCAGTGAAGCGCAGGGATATGGCTACACCTTC	CASSEAQGYGYTF
TRBJ2-1	.	.	TRBV5-4	TGTGCCAGCAGCTTCGGCCAGCGGAGATACAATGAGCAGTTCTTC	CASSFGQRRYNEQFF
TRBJ1-1	.	.	TRBV29-1	TGCAGCGTTTCGGGGGGGACCTCGGACACTGAAGCTTTCTTT	CSVSGGTSDTEAFF
TRBJ2-2	.	.	TRBV7-3	TGTGCCAGCAGCTTATCCCAGGTCGCCGGGGAGCTGTTTTTT	CASSLSQVAGELFF
TRBJ1-2	.	TRBD1	TRBV27	TGTGCCAGCAGGGGGACAGTGTCGCCCTATGGCTACACCTTC	CASRGTVSPYGYTF
TRBJ2-2	.	TRBD1	TRBV11-3	TGTGCCAGCAGCCCTTTACAGGGGGCAGGCGGGGAGCTGTTTTTT	CASSPLQGAGGELFF
TRBJ1-3	.	TRBD1	TRBV30	TGTGCCTTTTTTGGACAGGGGCATGGAAACACCATATATTTT	CAFFGQGHGNTIYF
TRBJ1-3	.	TRBD1	TRBV7-9	TGTGCCAGCAACGACCGGGACAGGGGTTATGGAAACACCATATATTTT	CASNDRDRGYGNTIYF
TRBJ2-3	.	TRBD1	TRBV7-8	TGTGCCAGCAGCTTACCCACCCGGGACAGGCGAAGCACAGATACGCAGTATTTT	CASSLPTRDRRSTDTQYF
TRBJ1-4	.	TRBD1	TRBV5-1	TGCGCCAGCAGCTTGGTGGGGACAGGAGGGGCGGGGAAACTGTTTTTT	CASSLVGTGGAGKLFF
TRBJ2-7	few	TRBD1	TRBV7-8	TGTGCCAGCAGCCCCCAAACAGGGGAAAACGAGCAGTACTTC	CASSPQTGENEQYF
TRBJ2-7	.	.	TRBV29-1	TGCAGCGTTTGTACACCGGGACACTCCTACGAGCAGTACTTC	CSVCTPGHSYEQYF
TRBJ2-1	.	TRBD1	TRBV5-4	TGTGCCAGCAGCCCGACCGGGACAGCCTACAATGAGCAGTTCTTC	CASSPTGTAYNEQFF
TRBJ1-2	.	.	TRBV30	TGTGCCTGGACGGGGGGGCTCTATGGCTACACCTTC	CAWTGGLYGYTF
TRBJ2-3	.	TRBD2	TRBV5-4	TGTGCCAGCAGCTTGAAGCTAGCGGGGGGGACAGATACGCAGTATTTT	CASSLKLAGGTDTQYF
TRBJ1-1	once	.	TRBV2	TGTGCCAGCAGATCAATTACAGGGCTTAACACTGAAGCTTTCTTT	CASRSITGLNTEAFF
TRBJ1-5	once	TRBD1	TRBV6-5	TGTGCCAGCAGTTACCCGGACAGGGGGCTTCAGCCCCAGCATTTT	CASSYPDRGLQPQHF
TRBJ2-6	.	.	TRBV2	TGTGCCAGCAGTGCTGACAGCTCTGGGGCCAACGTCCTGACTTTC	CASSADSSGANVLTF
TRBJ1-2	.	TRBD1	TRBV3-1/TRBV3-2	TGTGCCAGCAGCGTAACAGGGGCCTATGGCTACACCTTC	CASSVTGAYGYTF
TRBJ1-1	.	.	TRBV10-3	TGTGCCATCAGTGACCCCGGGACACCTAACACTGAAGCTTTCTTT	CAISDPGTPNTEAFF
TRBJ2-7	.	TRBD2	TRBV5-4	TGTGCCAGCAGCGCCTCTAGCGGAGGCTCCTACGAGCAGTACTTC	CASSASSGGSYEQYF
TRBJ2-1	.	.	TRBV10-1	TGCGCCAGCAGCTCGGGGGCTCTAACGGGAGGCTACAATGAGCAGTTCTTC	CASSSGALTGGYNEQFF
TRBJ1-2	.	.	TRBV9	TGTGCCAGCAGCGGCGGGGGGGGCACACTTAACTATGGCTACACCTTC	CASSGGGGTLNYGYTF
TRBJ2-2	.	.	TRBV15	TGTGCCACCAGTTACCGAACAGGATCCGGGGAGCTGTTTTTT	CATSYRTGSGELFF
TRBJ2-5	few	.	TRBV7-9	TGTGCCAGCAGCCCCTTCGGGGAGACCCAGTACTTC	CASSPFGETQYF
TRBJ1-4	.	.	TRBV24-1	TGTGCCACCAGTGATTTGCAGAGGGGGTGCCTTAATGAAAAACTGTTTTTT	CATSDLQRGCLNEKLFF
TRBJ2-7	.	.	TRBV27	TGTGCCAGCAGTTTGGCGGCCGGCTCCTACGAGCAGTACTTC	CASSLAAGSYEQYF
TRBJ1-1	.	TRBD1	TRBV27	TGTGCCACCTCCCCCCAGGGGGCGGACACTGAAGCTTTCTTT	CATSPQGADTEAFF
TRBJ1-2	.	TRBD1	TRBV6-4	TGTGCCAGCAGACCGACAGGGGGATGGGATGGCTACACCTTC	CASRPTGGWDGYTF